This T cell receptor beta chain comes out of a study of cytotoxic CD8 clonotypes in ibrutinib-treated CLL. Sequencing was performed with immunoSEQ multiplex PCR; in TCRdb, only in-frame clones are kept and a portion is missing. The sample includes 35,000 to 40,000 clones, approximately 48% seen only once; the top ten take approximately 20%. The study's findings and limits: Sustained-remission and progressing patients had different sampling times.

CDR1 is MDHEN and CDR2 is SYDVKM in the germline V gene. CDR3 length: 12 residues. Between the trimmed V and J ends, which lost 6 bases and 4 bases, there was a span of 10 bases. Roughly 2 micrograms of genomic DNA from cryopreserved PBMCs went into TCR beta libraries. This clone was counted only a few times. The antigen remains undetermined. The sample consisted of PBMCs, taken before ibrutinib treatment. The V call is TRBV28, the J call TRBJ2-7; D call uncertain. This sequence originates from a human donor with chronic lymphocytic leukemia. The chain's CDR3 is CASRSHGYEQYF. DNA for the CDR3: TGTGCCAGCAGGTCCCATGGTTACGAGCAGTACTTC.